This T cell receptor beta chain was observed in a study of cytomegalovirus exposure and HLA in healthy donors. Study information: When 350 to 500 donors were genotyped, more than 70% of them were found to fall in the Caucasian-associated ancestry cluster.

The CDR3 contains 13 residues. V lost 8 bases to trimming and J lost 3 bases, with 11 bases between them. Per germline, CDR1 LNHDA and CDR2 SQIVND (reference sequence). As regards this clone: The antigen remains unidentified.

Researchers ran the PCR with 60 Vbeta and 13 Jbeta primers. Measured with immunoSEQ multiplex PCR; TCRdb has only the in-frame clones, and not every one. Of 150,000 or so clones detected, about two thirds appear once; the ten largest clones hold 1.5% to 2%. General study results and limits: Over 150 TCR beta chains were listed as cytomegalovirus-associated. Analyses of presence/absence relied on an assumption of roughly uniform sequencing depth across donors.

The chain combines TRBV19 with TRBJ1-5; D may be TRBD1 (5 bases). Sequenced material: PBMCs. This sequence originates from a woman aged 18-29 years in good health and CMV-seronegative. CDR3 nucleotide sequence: TGTGCCAGTTCGGCGGGGGTCAATCAGCCCCAGCATTTT. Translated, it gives CASSAGVNQPQHF.